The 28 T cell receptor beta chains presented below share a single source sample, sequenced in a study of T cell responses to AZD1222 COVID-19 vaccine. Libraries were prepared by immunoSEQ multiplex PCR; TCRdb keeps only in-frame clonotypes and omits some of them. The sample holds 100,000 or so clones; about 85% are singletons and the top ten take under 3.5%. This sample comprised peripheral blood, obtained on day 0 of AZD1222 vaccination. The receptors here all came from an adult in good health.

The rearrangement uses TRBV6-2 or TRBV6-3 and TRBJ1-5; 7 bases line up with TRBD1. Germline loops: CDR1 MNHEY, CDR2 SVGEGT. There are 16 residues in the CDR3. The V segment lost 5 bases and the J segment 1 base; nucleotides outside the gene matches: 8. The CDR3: CASSRGQASSNQPQHF. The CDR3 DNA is TGTGCCAGCAGTCGAGGACAGGCTTCGAGCAATCAGCCCCAGCATTTT.

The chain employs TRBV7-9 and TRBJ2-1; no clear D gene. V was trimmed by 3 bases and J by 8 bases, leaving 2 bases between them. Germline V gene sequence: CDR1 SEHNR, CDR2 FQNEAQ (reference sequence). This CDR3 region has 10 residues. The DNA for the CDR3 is TGTGCCAGCAGCTTCCATGAGCAGTTCTTC. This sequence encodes CASSFHEQFF.

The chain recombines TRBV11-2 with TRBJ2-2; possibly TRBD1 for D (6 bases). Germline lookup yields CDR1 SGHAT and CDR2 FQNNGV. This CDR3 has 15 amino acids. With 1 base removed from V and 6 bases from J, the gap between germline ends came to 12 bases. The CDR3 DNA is TGTGCCAGCAGCTTAGGGGTACAGGGTCCCGGGGAGCTGTTTTTT. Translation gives CASSLGVQGPGELFF.

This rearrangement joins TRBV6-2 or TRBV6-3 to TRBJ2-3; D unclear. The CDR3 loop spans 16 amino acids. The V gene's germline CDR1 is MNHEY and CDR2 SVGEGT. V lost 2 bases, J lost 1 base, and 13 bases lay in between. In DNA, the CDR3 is TGTGCCAGCAGTTACCCGTTTGAAACAGGCACAGATACGCAGTATTTT. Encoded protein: CASSYPFETGTDTQYF.

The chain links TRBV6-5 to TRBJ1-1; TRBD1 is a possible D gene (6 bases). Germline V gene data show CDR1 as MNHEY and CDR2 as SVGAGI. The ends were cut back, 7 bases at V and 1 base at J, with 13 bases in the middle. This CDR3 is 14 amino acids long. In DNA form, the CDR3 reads TGTGCCAGCACCCAGCGGACAGAGAACACTGAAGCTTTCTTT. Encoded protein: CASTQRTENTEAFF.

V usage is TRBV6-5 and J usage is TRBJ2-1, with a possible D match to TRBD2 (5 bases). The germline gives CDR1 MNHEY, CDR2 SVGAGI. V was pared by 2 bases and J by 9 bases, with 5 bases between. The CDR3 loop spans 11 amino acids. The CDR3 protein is CASSYEGEQFF. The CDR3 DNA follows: TGTGCCAGCAGTTACGAGGGTGAGCAGTTCTTC.

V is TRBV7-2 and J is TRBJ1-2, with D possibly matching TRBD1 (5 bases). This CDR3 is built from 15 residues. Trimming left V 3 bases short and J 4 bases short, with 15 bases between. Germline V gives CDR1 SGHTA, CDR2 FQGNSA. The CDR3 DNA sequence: TGTGCCAGCAGCTTGGGTCAGGGAGGGTCCTATGGCTACACCTTC. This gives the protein CASSLGQGGSYGYTF.

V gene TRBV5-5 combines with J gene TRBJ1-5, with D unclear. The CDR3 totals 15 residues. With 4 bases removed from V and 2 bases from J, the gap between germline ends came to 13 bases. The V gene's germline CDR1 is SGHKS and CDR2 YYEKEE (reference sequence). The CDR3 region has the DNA TGTGCCAGCAGCCCCTTCGAGTCAGGCAATCAGCCCCAGCATTTT. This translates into CASSPFESGNQPQHF.

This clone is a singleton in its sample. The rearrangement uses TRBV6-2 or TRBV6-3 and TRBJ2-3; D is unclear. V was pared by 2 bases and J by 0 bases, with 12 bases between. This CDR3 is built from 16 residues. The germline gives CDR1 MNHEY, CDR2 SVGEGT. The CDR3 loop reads CASSYDPGSSTDTQYF. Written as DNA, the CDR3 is TGTGCCAGCAGTTACGACCCGGGCTCTAGCACAGATACGCAGTATTTT.

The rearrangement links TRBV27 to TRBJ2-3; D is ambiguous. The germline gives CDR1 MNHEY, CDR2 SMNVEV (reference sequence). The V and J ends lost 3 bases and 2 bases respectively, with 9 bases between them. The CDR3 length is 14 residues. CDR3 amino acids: CASSFTLNTDTQYF. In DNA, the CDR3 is TGTGCCAGCAGTTTTACTTTGAACACAGATACGCAGTATTTT.

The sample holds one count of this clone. In DNA form, the CDR3 reads TGCGCCAGCAGCCAAGATAGCGACAGCTCCTATAATTCACCCCTCCACTTT. Translated: CASSQDSDSSYNSPLHF. The genes are TRBV4-3 and TRBJ1-6, with D perhaps TRBD1 (5 bases). The CDR3 is made up of 17 amino acids. Trimming removed 0 bases from V and 0 bases from J, with 9 bases in between. Per the germline V gene, CDR1 is LGHNA and CDR2 is YSLEER.

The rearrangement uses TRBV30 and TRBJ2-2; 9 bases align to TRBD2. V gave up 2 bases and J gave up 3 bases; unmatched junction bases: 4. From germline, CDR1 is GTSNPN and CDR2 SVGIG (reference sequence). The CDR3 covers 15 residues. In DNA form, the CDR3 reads TGTGCCTGGAGTTTAAGCGGGAGGCACACCGGGGAGCTGTTTTTT. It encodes CAWSLSGRHTGELFF.

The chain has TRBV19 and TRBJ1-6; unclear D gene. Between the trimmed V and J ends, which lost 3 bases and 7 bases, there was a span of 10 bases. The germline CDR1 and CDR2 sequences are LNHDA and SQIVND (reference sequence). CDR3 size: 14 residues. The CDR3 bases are TGTGCCAGTAGTATTTGGAAGGGAAATTCACCCCTCCACTTT. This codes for CASSIWKGNSPLHF.

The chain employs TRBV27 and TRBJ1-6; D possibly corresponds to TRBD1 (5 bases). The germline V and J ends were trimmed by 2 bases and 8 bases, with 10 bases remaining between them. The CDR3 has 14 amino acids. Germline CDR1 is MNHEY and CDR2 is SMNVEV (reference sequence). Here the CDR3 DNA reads TGTGCCAGCAGTTTAGTGGGGGGTTATTCACCCCTCCACTTT. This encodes CASSLVGGYSPLHF.

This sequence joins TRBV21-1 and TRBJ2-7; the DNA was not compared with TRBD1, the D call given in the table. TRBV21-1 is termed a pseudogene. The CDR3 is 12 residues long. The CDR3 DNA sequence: TGTGCCAGCAGCGAATACATCTACGAGCAGTACGTC. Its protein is CASSEYIYEQYV.

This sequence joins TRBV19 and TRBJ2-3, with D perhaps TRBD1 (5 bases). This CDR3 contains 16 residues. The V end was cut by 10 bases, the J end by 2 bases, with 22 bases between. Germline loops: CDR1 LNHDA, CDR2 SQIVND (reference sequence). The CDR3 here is CATSDPGFSNTDTQYF. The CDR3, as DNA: TGTGCCACCAGTGACCCAGGGTTCTCGAACACAGATACGCAGTATTTT.

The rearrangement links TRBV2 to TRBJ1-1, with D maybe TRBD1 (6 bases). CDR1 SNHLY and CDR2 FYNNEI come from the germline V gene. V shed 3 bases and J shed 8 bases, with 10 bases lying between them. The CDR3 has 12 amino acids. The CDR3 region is CASSEWTVEAFF. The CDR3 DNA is TGTGCCAGCAGTGAGTGGACAGTCGAAGCTTTCTTT.

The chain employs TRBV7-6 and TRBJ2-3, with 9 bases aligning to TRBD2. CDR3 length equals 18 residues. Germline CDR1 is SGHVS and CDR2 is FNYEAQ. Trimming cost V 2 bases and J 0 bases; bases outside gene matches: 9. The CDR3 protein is CASSLRASGETSTDTQYF. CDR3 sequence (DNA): TGTGCCAGCAGCTTAAGGGCTAGCGGGGAGACTAGCACAGATACGCAGTATTTT.

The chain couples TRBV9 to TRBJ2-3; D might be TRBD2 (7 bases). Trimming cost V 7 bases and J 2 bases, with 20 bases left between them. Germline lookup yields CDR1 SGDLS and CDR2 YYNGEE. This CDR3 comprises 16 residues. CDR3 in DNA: TGTGCCAGCGGACTAGGACAGAGCTTTTACACAGATACGCAGTATTTT. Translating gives CASGLGQSFYTDTQYF.

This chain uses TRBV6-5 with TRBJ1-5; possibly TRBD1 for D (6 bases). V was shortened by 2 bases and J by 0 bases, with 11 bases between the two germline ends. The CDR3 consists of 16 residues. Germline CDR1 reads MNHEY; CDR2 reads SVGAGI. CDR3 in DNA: TGTGCCAGCAGTTACGGGACACAGTATAGCAATCAGCCCCAGCATTTT. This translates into CASSYGTQYSNQPQHF.

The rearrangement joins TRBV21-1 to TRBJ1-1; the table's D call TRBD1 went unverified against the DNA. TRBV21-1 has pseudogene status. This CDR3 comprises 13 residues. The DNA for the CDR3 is TGTGCCAGCAGCAAACGACAGGACACTGAAGCTTTCTTT. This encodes CASSKRQDTEAFF.

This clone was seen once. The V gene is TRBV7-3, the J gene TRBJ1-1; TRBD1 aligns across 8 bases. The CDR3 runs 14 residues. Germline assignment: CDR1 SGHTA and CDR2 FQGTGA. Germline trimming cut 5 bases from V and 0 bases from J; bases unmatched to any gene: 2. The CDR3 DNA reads TGTGCCAGCAGCCTACAGGGGGTGAACACTGAAGCTTTCTTT. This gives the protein CASSLQGVNTEAFF.

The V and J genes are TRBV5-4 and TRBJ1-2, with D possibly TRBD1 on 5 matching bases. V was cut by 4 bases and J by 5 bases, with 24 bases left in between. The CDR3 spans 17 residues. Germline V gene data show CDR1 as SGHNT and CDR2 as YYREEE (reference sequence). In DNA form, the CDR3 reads TGTGCCAGCAGCCTCCTCCGGGGAAGACAGCGCTATTATGGCTACACCTTC. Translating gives CASSLLRGRQRYYGYTF.

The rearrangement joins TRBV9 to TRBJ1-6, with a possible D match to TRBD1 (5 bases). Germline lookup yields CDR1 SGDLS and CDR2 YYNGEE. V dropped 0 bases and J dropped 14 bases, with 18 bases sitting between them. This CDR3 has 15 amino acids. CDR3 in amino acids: CASSVEGWMGETLHF. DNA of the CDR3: TGTGCCAGCAGCGTAGAGGGTTGGATGGGGGAGACCCTCCACTTT.

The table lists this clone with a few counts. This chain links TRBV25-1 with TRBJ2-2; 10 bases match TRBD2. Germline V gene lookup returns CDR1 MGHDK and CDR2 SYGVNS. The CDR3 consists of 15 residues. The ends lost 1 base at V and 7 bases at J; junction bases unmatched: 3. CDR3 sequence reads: CASSELRTSGGELFF. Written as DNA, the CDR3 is TGTGCCAGCAGTGAATTGAGGACTAGCGGCGGGGAGCTGTTTTTT.

The CDR3 DNA is TGCGCCAGCAGCTTGGCAGGCCTCCATTATAATTCACCCCTCCACTTT. Its protein product is CASSLAGLHYNSPLHF. This chain uses TRBV5-1 with TRBJ1-6; D call uncertain. The CDR3 has 16 residues. Germline V CDR1 and CDR2: SGHRS, YFSETQ. V gave up 0 bases and J gave up 4 bases, with 11 bases separating them.

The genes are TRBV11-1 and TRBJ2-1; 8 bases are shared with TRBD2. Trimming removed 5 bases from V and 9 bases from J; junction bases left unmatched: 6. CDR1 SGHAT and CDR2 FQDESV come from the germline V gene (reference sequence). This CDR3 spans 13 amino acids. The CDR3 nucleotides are TGTGCCAGCAGCCTACGGACTAGCAGTGAGCAGTTCTTC. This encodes CASSLRTSSEQFF.

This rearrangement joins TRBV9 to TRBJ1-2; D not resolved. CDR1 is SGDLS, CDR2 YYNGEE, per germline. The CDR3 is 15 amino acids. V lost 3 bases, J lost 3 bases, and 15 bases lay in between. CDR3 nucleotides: TGTGCCAGCAGCGCCCCGGGCCGGAGCTACTATGGCTACACCTTC. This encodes CASSAPGRSYYGYTF. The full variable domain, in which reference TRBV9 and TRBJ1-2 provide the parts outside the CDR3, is DSGVTQTPKHLITATGQRVTLRCSPRSGDLSVYWYQQSLDQGLQFLIQYYNGEERAKGNILERFSAQQFPDLHSELNLSSLELGDSALYFCASSAPGRSYYGYTFGSGTRLTVV.